Each of the 14 T cell receptor beta chains below was sequenced from the same sample in a study of blood T cell repertoires in COVID-19 (dated by TCRdb to 2020 to 2022). Libraries were made using the immunoSEQ multiplex PCR assay. Imported from immuneACCESS, the table was reduced by TCRdb to in-frame sequences with V and J called. These copies leave out some clones; in studies compared against another copy, an unresolved V gene accounts for under half, and the cause of the remainder is not known. Within this sample are about 260,000 clones, with more than 85% of them counted one time only. The top ten clones comprise 2% to 3% of the sample. Sequencing was performed on peripheral blood. The receptors stem from a person aged 18 to 35 with COVID-19, enrolled during active disease.

The chain carries TRBV3-1 (or the pseudogene TRBV3-2) and TRBJ2-1; 8 nucleotides line up with TRBD2. Germline lookup yields CDR1 LGHDT and CDR2 YNNKEL (reference sequence). V trimming: 1 base; J trimming: 7 bases; junction bases outside the gene matches: 6. This CDR3 contains 15 residues. CDR3 in amino acids: CASSQVAGIPNEQFF. DNA of the CDR3: TGTGCCAGCAGCCAAGTAGCGGGAATTCCTAATGAGCAGTTCTTC.

The chain combines TRBV19 with TRBJ2-3; weak D call: TRBD2 (5 bases). The V gene's germline CDR1 is LNHDA and CDR2 SQIVND (reference sequence). V was trimmed by 5 bases and J by 9 bases, leaving 12 bases between them. There are 12 residues in the CDR3. The CDR3 loop reads CASSFTGLTQYF. The CDR3 DNA follows: TGTGCCAGTAGTTTTACGGGGTTGACGCAGTATTTT.

The gene calls are TRBV7-2 and TRBJ2-3, with D possibly matching TRBD2 (5 bases). This CDR3 is built from 14 residues. Germline V CDR1 and CDR2: SGHTA, FQGNSA. With 2 bases removed from V and 2 bases from J, the gap between germline ends came to 8 bases. CDR3 nucleotides: TGTGCCAGCAGCTTAAACGACTACACAGATACGCAGTATTTT. Its protein is CASSLNDYTDTQYF.

The chain couples TRBV7-9 to TRBJ2-5, with 8 positions matching TRBD2. The germline CDR1 and CDR2 sequences are SEHNR and FQNEAQ (reference sequence). The CDR3 is made up of 16 amino acids. V was clipped by 4 bases and J by 0 bases; unmatched bases: 7. CDR3 loop: CASSSALAGNQETQYF. CDR3 nucleotides: TGTGCCAGCAGCTCTGCCTTAGCGGGAAACCAAGAGACCCAGTACTTC.

The chain combines TRBV24-1 with TRBJ2-1, with D uncertain. This CDR3 is built from 13 residues. CDR1 and CDR2 (germline): KGHDR, SFDVKD. The ends were cut back, 4 bases at V and 8 bases at J, with 11 bases in the middle. In DNA form, the CDR3 reads TGTGCCACCAGTGACTCTAGTGGCTATGAGCAGTTCTTC. Translated: CATSDSSGYEQFF.

The CDR3 DNA reads TGTGCCAGCAGCGTCACAGGGGCCGTAGGGGAGACCCAGTACTTC. Translating it yields CASSVTGAVGETQYF. The chain links TRBV6-5 to TRBJ2-5; 7 bases match TRBD1. The V gene's germline CDR1 is MNHEY and CDR2 SVGAGI. This CDR3 region has 15 residues. The junction had 12 bases not matched to a gene; V was cut back by 6 bases and J by 5 bases.

The rearrangement links TRBV7-9 to TRBJ2-1, with D tentatively TRBD2 (6 bases). Germline lookup yields CDR1 SEHNR and CDR2 FQNEAQ (reference sequence). The CDR3 is 14 amino acids. The V end was cut by 4 bases, the J end by 6 bases, with 13 bases between. CDR3 sequence: CASSSTGDPNEQFF. CDR3 bases: TGTGCCAGCAGCTCGACGGGAGACCCCAATGAGCAGTTCTTC.

The V gene is TRBV24-1, the J gene TRBJ2-7, with 11 bases aligning to TRBD1. V gave up 4 bases and J gave up 4 bases; unmatched junction bases: 8. Germline V lookup: CDR1 KGHDR, CDR2 SFDVKD. The CDR3 is 16 amino acids. CDR3: CATSESGTGGQYEQYF. The CDR3, as DNA: TGTGCCACCAGTGAATCCGGGACAGGGGGGCAATACGAGCAGTACTTC.

This chain connects TRBV2 to TRBJ2-7; TRBD2 matches at 11 bases. Looked up from germline, CDR1 is SNHLY and CDR2 is FYNNEI. V shed 6 bases, J shed 3 bases, and the junction held 7 bases outside the gene matches. CDR3 length: 15 amino acids. CDR3 protein: CASRPGGTSGYEQYF. Written as DNA, the CDR3 is TGTGCCAGCAGACCCGGCGGGACTAGCGGCTACGAGCAGTACTTC. Drawing the rest from reference TRBV2 and TRBJ2-7, the complete variable domain is EPEVTQTPSHQVTQMGQEVILRCVPISNHLYFYWYRQILGQKVEFLVSFYNNEISEKSEIFDDQFSVERPDGSNFTLKIRSTKLEDSAMYFCASRPGGTSGYEQYFGPGTRLTVT.

The rearrangement joins TRBV7-6 to TRBJ1-2, with D possibly being TRBD1 (6 bases). Germline CDR1 is SGHVS and CDR2 is FNYEAQ. This CDR3 is 15 amino acids long. V dropped 5 bases and J dropped 4 bases, with 17 bases sitting between them. The CDR3 region is CASSPPSGAFYGYTF. In nucleotides, the CDR3 is TGTGCCAGCAGCCCACCTTCAGGGGCCTTCTATGGCTACACCTTC.

The V gene is TRBV4-1, the J gene TRBJ2-5; 8 bases line up with TRBD2. Germline lookup yields CDR1 MGHRA and CDR2 YSYEKL. CDR3 length: 15 amino acids. The ends lost 3 bases at V and 5 bases at J; junction bases unmatched: 8. The CDR3 sequence: CASSQGTSSGETQYF. The CDR3 nucleotides read TGCGCCAGCAGCCAGGGGACTAGTTCGGGCGAGACCCAGTACTTC.

This clone appeared a single time. The V and J genes are TRBV10-3 and TRBJ2-3; TRBD2 matches 8 bases. Per the germline V gene, CDR1 is ENHRY and CDR2 is SYGVKD. This CDR3 spans 14 amino acids. V was pared by 10 bases and J by 5 bases, with 11 bases of the junction left unmatched. CDR3 nucleotides: TGTGCCACGAGGGGAGGAGCGGGAGAAGATACGCAGTATTTT. It codes for CATRGGAGEDTQYF.

J is TRBJ2-1 and V is TRBV11-3; 9 bases agree with TRBD1. The ends lost 5 bases at V and 3 bases at J; junction bases unmatched: 8. The CDR3 consists of 16 residues. Per germline, CDR1 SGHNT and CDR2 YENEEA. The CDR3, as DNA: TGTGCCAGCAGCGCTCGACAGGGGGGGGACTACAATGAGCAGTTCTTC. This sequence encodes CASSARQGGDYNEQFF.

This chain joins TRBV19 and TRBJ2-2, with D perhaps TRBD2 (6 bases). The CDR3 extends over 16 amino acids. Trimming shortened V by 1 base and J by 4 bases, and 13 bases separated the two germline ends. Germline V gene sequence: CDR1 LNHDA, CDR2 SQIVND (reference sequence). The chain's CDR3 is CASSIGGGIITGELFF. The CDR3 bases are TGTGCCAGTAGTATAGGAGGAGGGATTATCACCGGGGAGCTGTTTTTT.